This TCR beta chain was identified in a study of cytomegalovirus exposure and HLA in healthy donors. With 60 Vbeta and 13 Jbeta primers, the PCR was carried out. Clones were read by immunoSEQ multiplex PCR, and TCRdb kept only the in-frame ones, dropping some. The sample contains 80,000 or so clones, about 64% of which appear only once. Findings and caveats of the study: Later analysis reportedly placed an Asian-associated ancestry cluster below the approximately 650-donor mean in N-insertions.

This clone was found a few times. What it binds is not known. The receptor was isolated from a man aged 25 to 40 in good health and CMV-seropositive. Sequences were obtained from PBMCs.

The DNA of the CDR3 is TGCGCCAGCAGCCCTCCGGGACAGTACACCGGGGAGCTGTTTTTT. Translated: CASSPPGQYTGELFF. This sequence joins TRBV5-1 and TRBJ2-2, with 7 bases that match TRBD1. This CDR3 has 15 residues. V was pared by 4 bases and J by 3 bases, with 6 bases of the junction left unmatched. Germline V gives CDR1 SGHRS, CDR2 YFSETQ.